This TCR beta chain was captured by sequencing in a study of blood T cell repertoires in COVID-19. In the original processing: The authors estimated nucleated cell counts from reference gene primer amplification. Assay: immunoSEQ multiplex PCR; the TCRdb copy retains only in-frame clones and omits some. That table gives V, J and clone size, and the DNA gave D and trimming. The repertoire holds 55,000 to 75,000 clones, with 84% as singletons. This clone was found once. The sequence was obtained from a man in his 60s with COVID-19, enrolled during active disease. Specimen: peripheral blood.

For the CDR3, the DNA is TGCAGTGCTAGTCAGGGGACAAGGAATCAGCCCCAGCATTTT. It yields the protein CSASQGTRNQPQHF. The chain uses TRBV20-1 and TRBJ1-5; weak D call: TRBD1 (6 bases). The CDR3 has 14 amino acids. CDR1 and CDR2 from the germline V gene are DFQATT and SNEGSKA (reference sequence). V shed 3 bases and J shed 4 bases, with 13 bases lying between them.